The next 23 T cell receptor beta chains were all read from a single sample in a study of multiple sclerosis patients with progressive multifocal leukoencephalopathy. As for time point: about 6 months of natalizumab therapy. Assay used: immunoSEQ multiplex PCR; TCRdb lists only in-frame clones, some missing. The table lists 29,000 or so clones, approximately 89% of them singletons. The starting material was PBMCs, obtained from a patient treated with natalizumab. These receptors were collected from a human donor with multiple sclerosis.

This clone was seen a single time. The rearrangement joins TRBV19 to TRBJ1-5; D is unresolved. This CDR3 is 13 amino acids long. Trimming left V 4 bases short and J 1 base short, with 5 bases between. CDR1 is LNHDA and CDR2 is SQIVND in the germline V gene (reference sequence). The CDR3 sequence: CASSNPSNQPQHF. The CDR3 region has the DNA TGTGCCAGTAGTAACCCAAGCAATCAGCCCCAGCATTTT.

In this sample, this clone turned up once. The same CDR3 arises from other DNA sequences in this sample as well. V usage is TRBV7-9 and J usage is TRBJ2-7; 11 bases are a match to TRBD1. Germline V gene sequence: CDR1 SEHNR, CDR2 FQNEAQ (reference sequence). Trimming removed 3 bases from V and 7 bases from J; junction bases left unmatched: 2. There are 13 residues in the CDR3. The CDR3 protein is CASSLGQGGEQYF. In DNA, the CDR3 is TGTGCCAGCAGCTTGGGACAGGGGGGGGAGCAGTACTTC.

V usage is TRBV7-3 and J usage is TRBJ1-2; tentatively, D is TRBD1 (6 bases). From germline, CDR1 is SGHTA and CDR2 FQGTGA. V was pared by 2 bases and J by 0 bases, with 19 bases between. The CDR3 sequence is 18 residues long. The CDR3 sequence: CASSLGGTGNVANYGYTF. DNA for the CDR3: TGTGCCAGCAGCTTAGGGGGAACAGGGAATGTAGCTAACTATGGCTACACCTTC.

This chain connects TRBV7-2 to TRBJ1-3, with D uncertain. CDR1 SGHTA and CDR2 FQGNSA come from the germline V gene. The V gene lost 5 bases and the J gene lost 2 bases, with 7 bases spanning the gap. There are 13 residues in the CDR3. The DNA for the CDR3 is TGTGCCAGCAGCCCCCGGCCTGGAAACACCATATATTTT. Residues: CASSPRPGNTIYF.

V usage is TRBV6-1 and J usage is TRBJ2-3; no clear D. With 5 bases removed from V and 2 bases from J, the gap between germline ends came to 5 bases. The CDR3 has 12 residues. Per the germline V gene, CDR1 is MNHNS and CDR2 is SASEGT. CDR3: CASSPNTDTQYF. The CDR3 bases are TGTGCCAGCAGTCCTAACACAGATACGCAGTATTTT.

The chain combines TRBV7-9 with TRBJ1-2, with 10 bases fitting TRBD1. CDR1 SEHNR and CDR2 FQNEAQ come from the germline V gene (reference sequence). Unmatched junction bases numbered 9, after V lost 5 bases and J lost 9 bases. This CDR3 is built from 14 residues. The CDR3 DNA follows: TGTGCCAGCAGCGGACAGGGACAGGGGTATCGCTACACCTTC. Residues: CASSGQGQGYRYTF.

The genes are TRBV30 and TRBJ2-5; perhaps TRBD2 as D (5 bases). The V end was cut by 1 base, the J end by 5 bases, with 23 bases between. Germline V lookup: CDR1 GTSNPN, CDR2 SVGIG (reference sequence). The CDR3 loop spans 17 amino acids. This CDR3 reads CAWSGAIGSRVVETQYF. For the CDR3, the DNA is TGTGCCTGGAGTGGGGCAATAGGGAGCCGGGTGGTGGAGACCCAGTACTTC. Looking up the rest from reference TRBV30 and TRBJ2-5 gives the full variable domain: SQTIHQWPATLVQPVGSPLSLECTVEGTSNPNLYWYRQAAGRGLQLLFYSVGIGQISSEVPQNLSASRPQDRQFILSSKKLLLSDSGFYLCAWSGAIGSRVVETQYFGPGTRLLVL.

This clone showed up just once. The chain uses TRBV30 and TRBJ1-5; possibly TRBD1 for D (5 bases). This CDR3 contains 15 residues. Deletions cut 2 bases from V and 3 bases from J, with 14 bases between. Germline assignment: CDR1 GTSNPN and CDR2 SVGIG (reference sequence). The DNA of the CDR3 is TGTGCCTGGAGTAAGGGCGGGGGGACCAATCAGCCCCAGCATTTT. It is translated as CAWSKGGGTNQPQHF.

In DNA form, the CDR3 reads TGTGCCAGCAGCCCGGAACCGATACAGGGGGGGTGGGATCAGCCCCAGCATTTT. Translation gives CASSPEPIQGGWDQPQHF. J is TRBJ1-5 and V is TRBV4-2; 8 bases line up with TRBD1. Trimming cost V 4 bases and J 5 bases; bases outside gene matches: 16. The CDR3 is 18 residues long. Looked up from germline, CDR1 is LGHNA and CDR2 is YNFKEQ.

The V call is TRBV18, the J call TRBJ2-7, with D hard to call. The CDR3 is 14 residues long. CDR1 is KGHSH and CDR2 is LQKENI in the germline V gene. V was pared by 2 bases and J by 2 bases, with 10 bases between. CDR3 sequence: CASSPVTEAYEQYF. DNA of the CDR3: TGTGCCAGCTCACCAGTCACAGAAGCCTACGAGCAGTACTTC.

This clone was detected only once. The chain recombines TRBV7-9 with TRBJ2-3; TRBD1 is a possible D gene (6 bases). This CDR3 is built from 16 residues. The V gene's germline CDR1 is SEHNR and CDR2 FQNEAQ (reference sequence). The ends were cut back, 2 bases at V and 0 bases at J, with 12 bases in the middle. CDR3 residues: CASSLTAGASTDTQYF. The CDR3 region has the DNA TGTGCCAGCAGCTTAACGGCAGGGGCCAGCACAGATACGCAGTATTTT.

Only one count was recorded for this clone. V is TRBV7-2 and J is TRBJ2-7; maybe TRBD2 (6 bases). The V and J ends lost 7 bases and 2 bases respectively, with 15 bases between them. Germline CDR1 reads SGHTA; CDR2 reads FQGNSA. This CDR3 comprises 14 residues. CDR3 nucleotide sequence: TGTGCCAGCACCATTCTTAGCGGACCCTACGAGCAGTACTTC. This codes for CASTILSGPYEQYF.

As DNA, the CDR3 is TGCGCCAGCAGCCCCGGACAGGGGGCCTATGGCTACACCTTC. It encodes CASSPGQGAYGYTF. The V call is TRBV5-1, the J call TRBJ1-2; 11 positions match TRBD1. Germline V gene data show CDR1 as SGHRS and CDR2 as YFSETQ. V shed 4 bases, J shed 4 bases, and the junction held 3 bases outside the gene matches. CDR3 length: 14 residues.

The rearrangement joins TRBV14 to TRBJ1-2, with D possibly matching TRBD1 (5 bases). Per germline, CDR1 SGHDN and CDR2 FVKESK. V dropped 0 bases and J dropped 4 bases, with 12 bases sitting between them. CDR3 length: 15 amino acids. This CDR3 is CASSQDGGLGYGYTF. CDR3 in DNA: TGTGCCAGCAGCCAAGACGGGGGTTTGGGCTATGGCTACACCTTC.

The J gene is TRBJ2-7, the V gene TRBV7-2; 10 bases are a match to TRBD2. Germline CDR1 and CDR2: SGHTA and FQGNSA. This CDR3 comprises 16 residues. V shed 1 base and J 2 bases; nucleotides not matched to a gene: 5. The CDR3 sequence: CASSLEGSGRTYEQYF. The DNA of the CDR3 is TGTGCCAGCAGCTTAGAAGGTAGCGGGAGGACCTACGAGCAGTACTTC.

The chain employs TRBV19 and TRBJ1-2, with 9 nucleotides matching TRBD1. Germline loops: CDR1 LNHDA, CDR2 SQIVND (reference sequence). The CDR3 length is 15 residues. Trimming took 5 bases from V and 3 from J; bases not matched to a gene: 7. The CDR3 DNA is TGTGCCAGTAGTGGCCCAGACAGGGGGGACTATGGCTACACCTTC. Translation: CASSGPDRGDYGYTF.

The rearrangement uses TRBV7-2 and TRBJ1-1, with D possibly matching TRBD1 (6 bases). Germline CDR1 reads SGHTA; CDR2 reads FQGNSA. V was pared by 1 base and J by 1 base, with 7 bases between. The CDR3 has 14 amino acids. CDR3 loop: CASSLVQGNTEAFF. The CDR3 region has the DNA TGTGCCAGCAGCTTAGTACAGGGGAACACTGAAGCTTTCTTT.

The chain is built from TRBV18 and TRBJ2-2; TRBD1 aligns across 7 bases. The length of the CDR3 is 16 residues. V shed 3 bases, J shed 4 bases, and the junction held 8 bases outside the gene matches. The germline CDR1 and CDR2 sequences are KGHSH and LQKENI. CDR3 loop: CASSPSDRMTTGELFF. CDR3 in DNA: TGTGCCAGCTCACCCTCGGACAGGATGACCACCGGGGAGCTGTTTTTT.

The chain links TRBV20-1 to TRBJ2-1, with a tentative D call TRBD2 (5 bases). Germline CDR1 DFQATT, CDR2 SNEGSKA (reference sequence). The ends were cut back, 5 bases at V and 7 bases at J, with 9 bases in the middle. There are 11 residues in the CDR3. The CDR3 DNA follows: TGCAGTGCTGTCCGGGGAAATGAGCAGTTCTTC. Protein: CSAVRGNEQFF.

The chain employs TRBV9 and TRBJ1-4; D is uncertain. The germline V gene encodes CDR1 SGDLS and CDR2 YYNGEE. V lost 4 bases and J lost 7, with 14 bases in between. CDR3 length: 14 amino acids. The CDR3: CASSPRSVSEKLFF. In DNA, the CDR3 is TGTGCCAGCAGCCCCCGCAGCGTTTCTGAAAAACTGTTTTTT.

J is TRBJ2-5 and V is TRBV15; no reliable D call. The CDR3 consists of 13 residues. Trimming took 0 bases from V and 5 from J, leaving 7 bases between them. Germline CDR1 is LNHNV and CDR2 is YYDKDF (reference sequence). The CDR3 sequence is CATSRDPFETQYF. CDR3 in DNA: TGTGCCACCAGCAGAGACCCCTTTGAGACCCAGTACTTC.

The CDR3: CASSEVDGRGTGELFF. CDR3 nucleotide sequence: TGTGCCAGCAGTGAAGTTGACGGGAGGGGAACCGGGGAGCTGTTTTTT. V usage is TRBV6-1 and J usage is TRBJ2-2, with 8 positions matching TRBD2. CDR1 MNHNS and CDR2 SASEGT come from the germline V gene. With 1 base clipped from V and 5 bases from J, the junction kept 6 bases outside the gene matches. This CDR3 is built from 16 residues.

In nucleotides, the CDR3 is TGTGCCAGCATTCGGAGGGGCGCGGGCAATCAGCCCCAGCATTTT. Translation gives CASIRRGAGNQPQHF. The chain links TRBV28 to TRBJ1-5, with TRBD1 as a possible D gene (5 bases). Germline lookup yields CDR1 MDHEN and CDR2 SYDVKM. V was pared by 7 bases and J by 2 bases, with 15 bases between. The CDR3 is 15 amino acids.